The T cell receptor (beta chain) under discussion was sequenced for a study of blood T cells in healthy people across ages (dated by TCRdb to about 2015). Turning to the overall study: In model experiments, template switching captured about one uniquely barcoded TCR beta cDNA molecule for every two T cells. The study measured age-related changes in TCR beta repertoire diversity using deep sequencing normalized with unique cDNA molecular identifiers. The donors were split into four age groups: young (average around 17 years), middle-aged (about 40), aged (about 56) and long-lived (under 85). Two additional independent replicas of 1 million unique cDNA reads from the same blood draw were analyzed for two donors (one aged 18 to 30 and one aged 80 or older). The research as a whole found: Observed TCR beta diversity correlated strongly with the percentage of naive T cells measured by flow cytometry. Compared with the aged group, the long-lived group had more naive CD4+ T cells, fewer expanded clones and increased TCR diversity, suggesting age selection. Observed TCR beta diversity per million T cells fell roughly linearly with age, and a significant reduction was already apparent by age roughly 40. The CMV infection status of donors was not known, potentially confounding age-related changes in expanded clonotypes. Since profiling was done on bulk unsorted PBMCs, naive and antigen-experienced compartments could not be conclusively compared. Estimates of total diversity from one million sequenced T cells were regarded as lower bounds and underestimates.

For CDR1 and CDR2, the germline V gene lists SNHLY and FYNNEI. Including the terminal cysteine and phenylalanine, the CDR3 comprises 15 residues. Kept here is only the CDR3 DNA, which spans 45 bases and is read in frame from base 1. A note on this clonotype: What this receptor recognizes is not known. A junction boundary mismatches the germline segment, possibly from a read error.

The donors were about 40 Caucasian individuals from Russia, aged roughly 6 to 100 years, who were systemically healthy. Each donor gave 8 to 10 milliliters of peripheral blood, drawn into EDTA-treated Vacutainer tubes. Ficoll-Paque density-gradient centrifugation was used to isolate PBMCs, with at least 6 million per sample. Trizol reagent was used to extract total RNA from the PBMCs, yielding at least 5 micrograms per sample. Naive CD45RAhigh/CD27high T cell percentages were measured by flow cytometry on a PBMC aliquot from every donor. The library came from 5' RACE. The data were produced on an Illumina HiSeq 2500. A second roughly 7 to 12 cycle PCR used a sample-barcoded 5' primer and a J-beta primer mix. Each TCR beta cDNA molecule received a unique molecular identifier from a template-switch 5' adaptor carrying 12 random nucleotides. At least 3 million CDR3-containing paired-end reads were obtained from each sample. The Mint cDNA synthesis kit, primed by a TRBC-specific oligonucleotide, was used to synthesize first-strand cDNA from all RNA. All cDNA was treated with uracil-DNA glycosylase and then went through a first 18-cycle PCR with the universal primers M1SS and BC2_uni_R. Under the source paper's analysis protocol: For normalization, 1 million high-quality reads, each with a distinct molecular identifier, were randomly selected from each sample. Reads with shared molecular identifiers were discarded instead of being binned into consensus sequences. CDR3 identification, clonotype clustering and error correction used MiTCR with a Q25 quality threshold and the strictest error-elimination algorithm. A nonparametric unseen species model with Euler transformation was used to estimate lower-bound total TCR beta diversity. Clones were called with MiXCR by TCRdb after fastp trimmed the public reads at Q25, and only in-frame beta chains were retained. Each CDR3 protein appears once, grouped with its most common genes and DNA. The V and J calls and clone size come from TCRdb's table, not from the authors' own analysis. Present in this sample are some 800,000 distinct CDR3 sequences, 20% to 30% of which were seen just once. The top ten clones comprise approximately 3.7% of the sample.

The data also belong to a second study, concerning T cells of mothers and their children. The second study reports: Donors were nine systemically healthy Caucasian individuals: three mothers and their six children. cDNA synthesis used all of the extracted RNA, with approximately 1.4 ug of RNA in each 15 ul reaction. In the second PCR, the M1S primer introduced both the sample barcodes and 2-4 random nucleotides. Over 9 million TCR beta CDR3 reads came from each mother, compared with some 3 million reads from each child. Thymic selection similarly shapes TCR recombination output in related and unrelated pairs, with minor effect from inherited differences. Related mother-child pairs always showed normalized repertoire overlap that was slightly higher than in unrelated mother-child pairs, though the difference was never significant. With a sensitivity of about 100 clones per million clonotypes, no persistent microchimeric T cell clones were detected. The study used deep NGS to compare TCR beta repertoires of mothers and children, seeking features distinguishing related mother-child pairs from unrelated individuals. The mean age was around 40 +/- 4 years for the mothers and approximately 11 +/- 4 years for the children. Libraries were sequenced on Illumina HiSeq 2000 with 100+100 nt paired-end reads after adapter ligation with NEBNext reagents. To avoid cross-contamination, the mother libraries and the child libraries were prepared a month apart and sequenced in separate runs. Between roughly 500,000 and 2,100,000 distinct TCR beta clonotypes were identified per donor. Naive TCR beta clonotypes were estimated from low-frequency clonotypes matched to each donor's FACS-determined naive share, without sorting.

This clonotype was obtained from a boy younger than 18 in good health. Sample: blood. In this chain, TRBV2 is recombined with TRBJ1-4, with TRBD1 identical over 7 junction bases. Here the CDR3 is given as CASGDLGQSNEKLFF. The DNA sequence follows: TGTGCCAGCGGTGACCTGGGACAGTCTAATGAAAAACTGTTTTTT.